Below, 23 T cell receptor beta chains from the same sample are listed, as sequenced in a study of CD8 T cells in ankylosing spondylitis. General observations from the study: For ankylosing spondylitis blood, a TCR beta motif of roughly 8 highly homologous variants appeared characteristic.

TCRdb recomputed calls from the 5' RACE reads with MiXCR, one row per CDR3 protein. The table shows roughly 470,000 distinct CDR3 sequences, with around 26% occurring only once. Which antigens these TCRs recognize remains unknown. The material sequenced was blood, either unsorted or a sorted T cell fraction (not recorded which). Receptor source: a male donor with ankylosing spondylitis.

The chain employs TRBV12-3 or TRBV12-4 and TRBJ1-4; D remains unclear. Trimming left V 2 bases short and J 5 bases short, with 6 bases between. The CDR3 spans 13 residues. DNA for the CDR3: TGTGCCAGCAGTTTACAGATGAATGAAAAACTGTTTTTT. Translation: CASSLQMNEKLFF.

The chain joins TRBV3-1 to TRBJ1-1; D is perhaps TRBD1 (5 bases). The CDR3 has 16 residues. V was shortened by 0 bases and J by 1 base, with 12 bases between the two germline ends. Germline CDR1 is LGHDT and CDR2 is YNNKEL (reference sequence). CDR3 in DNA: TGTGCCAGCAGCCAAGAAATCGGGAGGGGGAACACTGAAGCTTTCTTT. It yields the protein CASSQEIGRGNTEAFF.

The chain has TRBV15 and TRBJ2-5, with a tentative D call TRBD2 (5 bases). CDR1 and CDR2 from the germline V gene are LNHNV and YYDKDF (reference sequence). The CDR3 sequence is 16 residues long. V lost 0 bases to trimming and J lost 5 bases, with 16 bases between them. This chain's CDR3 is CATSRDQSRAQETQYF. DNA of the CDR3: TGTGCCACCAGCAGAGACCAGTCGAGGGCACAGGAGACCCAGTACTTC.

This clonotype was recorded a few times. This chain uses TRBV7-6 with TRBJ2-3; maybe TRBD2 (7 bases). The CDR3 length is 18 residues. Trimming pared 3 bases from V and 2 bases from J, leaving 21 bases between. Germline V gene lookup returns CDR1 SGHVS and CDR2 FNYEAQ. The CDR3: CASSFFPRGAGNTDTQYF. The CDR3 region has the DNA TGTGCCAGCAGCTTTTTTCCCCGGGGGGCGGGGAACACAGATACGCAGTATTTT.

This chain uses TRBV27 with TRBJ1-1; maybe TRBD1 (6 bases). In germline, CDR1 is MNHEY, CDR2 SMNVEV (reference sequence). Trimming left V 3 bases short and J 4 bases short, with 15 bases between. The CDR3 loop spans 15 amino acids. The CDR3 bases are TGTGCCAGCAGTTTCGGAGGGGGACGTGCCACTGAAGCTTTCTTT. This codes for CASSFGGGRATEAFF.

Points on this clonotype: Possible read error: a much larger clone is one base away. Since no conserved phenylalanine or tryptophan closes the CDR3, a read error is the likely cause. CDR3 nucleotides: TGCGCCAGCAGGCAACATACAAACACCTACGAGCAGTACCTC. It translates to CASRQHTNTYEQYL. The chain employs TRBV5-1 and TRBJ2-7; D is unclear. Germline V gives CDR1 SGHRS, CDR2 YFSETQ. The V gene lost 5 bases and the J gene lost 2 bases, with 14 bases spanning the gap. This CDR3 spans 14 amino acids.

This clonotype showed up many times. The chain joins TRBV7-9 to TRBJ2-5; D call uncertain. V lost 5 bases and J 5 bases, leaving 6 bases between the germline ends. Germline V gene lookup returns CDR1 SEHNR and CDR2 FQNEAQ (reference sequence). CDR3 size: 11 residues. The CDR3 region is CASSLPETQYF. CDR3 DNA sequence: TGTGCCAGCAGCCTTCCGGAGACCCAGTACTTC.

This clonotype came up a few times. The rearrangement joins TRBV10-3 to TRBJ2-1; perhaps D is TRBD1 or TRBD2 (7 bases each). This CDR3 has 16 amino acids. CDR1 and CDR2 from the germline V gene are ENHRY and SYGVKD. Trimming took off 6 bases at V and 1 base at J, with 16 bases between the two ends. The CDR3 DNA reads as TGTGCCATCAGCTCTTCAGGGGGAGGGTCCTACAATGAGCAGTTCTTC. Translation: CAISSSGGGSYNEQFF.

This chain uses TRBV12-3 or TRBV12-4 with TRBJ1-1; D is perhaps TRBD1 (6 bases). The CDR3 consists of 17 residues. Between the trimmed V and J ends, which lost 3 bases and 6 bases, there was a span of 23 bases. The CDR3 sequence: CASSLGASWEEGAEAFF. The CDR3 DNA sequence: TGTGCCAGCAGTTTGGGGGCCTCATGGGAGGAAGGGGCTGAAGCTTTCTTT.

The J gene is TRBJ2-4, the V gene TRBV7-9, with a weak D call TRBD2 (5 bases). The CDR3 is made up of 14 amino acids. V was shortened by 2 bases and J by 7 bases, with 12 bases between the two germline ends. CDR1 is SEHNR, CDR2 FQNEAQ, per germline (reference sequence). The CDR3 DNA follows: TGTGCCAGCAGCTTATCCCGGCCGGGGAACATTCAGTACTTC. Amino acids: CASSLSRPGNIQYF. The whole variable domain, remainder taken from reference TRBV7-9 and TRBJ2-4, is DTGVSQNPRHKITKRGQNVTFRCDPISEHNRLYWYRQTLGQGPEFLTYFQNEAQLEKSRLLSDRFSAERPKGSFSTLEIQRTEQGDSAMYLCASSLSRPGNIQYFGAGTRLSVL.

The chain employs TRBV20-1 and TRBJ1-2, with a tentative D call TRBD1 (5 bases). This CDR3 contains 13 residues. V lost 3 bases, J lost 6 bases, and 14 bases lay in between. Germline CDR1 is DFQATT and CDR2 is SNEGSKA (reference sequence). CDR3 residues: CSARTESGDGYTF. In nucleotides, the CDR3 is TGCAGTGCTAGGACAGAGTCCGGGGATGGCTACACCTTC.

The table lists this clonotype with many counts. The chain carries TRBV12-3 or TRBV12-4 and TRBJ2-5; 14 bases are shared with TRBD2. This CDR3 has 16 residues. V trimming: 3 bases; J trimming: 7 bases; junction bases outside the gene matches: 7. CDR3 sequence reads: CASSFGGGTSGRTQYF. CDR3 bases: TGTGCCAGCAGTTTCGGGGGGGGGACTAGCGGGAGGACCCAGTACTTC.

V and J are TRBV29-1 and TRBJ1-1; D remains unclear. Germline CDR1 reads SQVTM; CDR2 reads ANQGSEA. V was pared by 5 bases and J by 6 bases, with 16 bases between. The CDR3 spans 13 residues. The CDR3 coding sequence is TGCAGCGTTAAAAGCAGGTCGATCGCTGAAGCTTTCTTT. Translated, it gives CSVKSRSIAEAFF.

The chain joins TRBV7-2 to TRBJ1-1; D uncertain. Germline CDR1 and CDR2: SGHTA and FQGNSA. V gave up 5 bases and J gave up 1 base, with 17 bases separating them. The CDR3 spans 16 residues. CDR3 coding DNA: TGTGCCAGCAGCCTCTACTTCGGCAGCGAGAACACTGAAGCTTTCTTT. This gives the protein CASSLYFGSENTEAFF. The variable domain in full, with the rest retrieved from reference TRBV7-2 and TRBJ1-1, is GAGVSQSPSNKVTEKGKDVELRCDPISGHTALYWYRQSLGQGLEFLIYFQGNSAPDKSGLPSDRFSAERTGGSVSTLTIQRTQQEDSAVYLCASSLYFGSENTEAFFGQGTRLTVV.

This clonotype came up once. CDR3 protein: CASTHPRGRNTGELFF. The CDR3 region has the DNA TGCGCCAGCACTCACCCAAGGGGCAGGAACACCGGGGAGCTGTTTTTT. The chain recombines TRBV23-1 with TRBJ2-2, with a weak D call TRBD1 (5 bases). TRBV23-1 is an ORF, with its function uncertain. The CDR3 consists of 16 residues. V was pared by 7 bases and J by 1 base, with 16 bases between.

The chain has TRBV20-1 and TRBJ2-7, with a weak D call TRBD1 (6 bases). The V and J ends lost 1 base and 3 bases respectively, with 16 bases between them. Germline V CDR1 and CDR2: DFQATT, SNEGSKA (reference sequence). The CDR3 spans 15 residues. CDR3 nucleotide sequence: TGCAGTGCTAGAGTCCCTGGGCAGGGGAACTACGAGCAGTACTTC. Protein: CSARVPGQGNYEQYF.

V is TRBV11-1 and J is TRBJ1-4; unclear D gene. This CDR3 region has 19 residues. Trimming left V 1 base short and J 0 bases short, with 18 bases between. Germline CDR1 and CDR2: SGHAT and FQDESV (reference sequence). CDR3 amino acids: CASSLVTFGSSATNEKLFF. CDR3 sequence (DNA): TGTGCCAGCAGCTTAGTAACCTTCGGCAGTTCCGCAACTAATGAAAAACTGTTTTTT.

This clonotype came up a few times. The V and J genes are TRBV5-1 and TRBJ1-6; D remains unclear. Trimming took 4 bases from V and 0 from J, leaving 8 bases between them. This CDR3 is 15 amino acids long. Germline V gene data show CDR1 as SGHRS and CDR2 as YFSETQ. The CDR3 nucleotides read TGCGCCAGCAGCCCAATGAGCTCCTATAATTCACCCCTCCACTTT. Protein product: CASSPMSSYNSPLHF.

Only a few counts were recorded for this clonotype. This sequence joins TRBV5-1 and TRBJ1-4, with TRBD1 identical over 7 bases. Germline values: CDR1 SGHRS, CDR2 YFSETQ. This CDR3 is built from 15 residues. V lost 2 bases and J lost 6; bases outside the gene matches: 7. The CDR3 sequence: CASSFGTAEDEKLFF. In DNA form, the CDR3 reads TGCGCCAGCAGCTTCGGGACAGCGGAGGATGAAAAACTGTTTTTT.

This chain uses TRBV4-2 with TRBJ1-1; D is ambiguous. Trimming removed 1 base from V and 7 bases from J, with 4 bases in between. The germline V gene has CDR1 LGHNA and CDR2 YNFKEQ. The CDR3 consists of 11 residues. The CDR3 protein is CASSQAVEAFF. The DNA of the CDR3 is TGTGCCAGCAGCCAAGCGGTTGAAGCTTTCTTT.

This clonotype was counted a single time. This sequence joins TRBV27 and TRBJ1-1; TRBD1 is a possible D gene (5 bases). The CDR3 totals 15 residues. Germline CDR1 MNHEY, CDR2 SMNVEV (reference sequence). The V end was cut by 2 bases, the J end by 5 bases, with 15 bases between. CDR3 sequence: CASSLLAGVGTEAFF. The DNA of the CDR3 is TGTGCCAGCAGTTTACTTGCGGGGGTAGGGACTGAAGCTTTCTTT.

This rearrangement joins TRBV20-1 to TRBJ2-3; 9 positions match TRBD2. The germline V gene encodes CDR1 DFQATT and CDR2 SNEGSKA (reference sequence). The CDR3 loop spans 18 amino acids. The V and J ends lost 0 bases and 2 bases, in that order; junction bases with no gene match: 12. The CDR3 nucleotides are TGCAGTGCTAGAGATTTCTTACAGACTAGCGGTTTCACAGATACGCAGTATTTT. It encodes CSARDFLQTSGFTDTQYF.

The CDR3 region has the DNA TGTGCCAGCAGCCTTAGGGTGCGACTAGCGGCCGGCTCCTACAATGAGCAGTTCTTC. This sequence encodes CASSLRVRLAAGSYNEQFF. V gene TRBV11-1 combines with J gene TRBJ2-1, with 9 bases aligning to TRBD2. The CDR3 loop spans 19 amino acids. V trimming: 5 bases; J trimming: 0 bases; junction bases outside the gene matches: 14. CDR1 SGHAT and CDR2 FQDESV come from the germline V gene (reference sequence). Full variable domain (missing parts from reference TRBV11-1 and TRBJ2-1): EAEVAQSPRYKITEKSQAVAFWCDPISGHATLYWYRQILGQGPELLVQFQDESVVDDSQLPKDRFSAERLKGVDSTLKIQPAELGDSAMYLCASSLRVRLAAGSYNEQFFGPGTRLTVL.